The clone carrying this T cell receptor beta chain was counted a few times. Its antigen is as yet unknown. V lost 2 bases and J lost 6, with 11 bases in between. The V gene's germline CDR1 is SQVTM and CDR2 ANQGSEA. The CDR3 loop spans 12 amino acids. The source of the sample is a study of cytomegalovirus exposure and HLA in healthy donors. About the research overall: About 200 million T cells yielded fewer than 120 million unique TCR beta sequences in earlier analysis. Study-level findings and limits: There were around 160 TCR beta chains listed as cytomegalovirus-associated.

Healthy individuals who donated bone marrow served as the donors. The PCR had 60 Vbeta and 13 Jbeta primers. Produced via immunoSEQ multiplex PCR; TCRdb's table is partial and in-frame only. The sample lists around 41,000 clones; 51% were seen once. The specimen was PBMCs. The chain combines TRBV29-1 with TRBJ2-7; tentatively, D is TRBD1 (5 bases). This receptor was identified in a man aged 55 to 69 in good health and CMV-seronegative. CDR3 DNA: TGCAGCGTTGAAATTGGGGCGATCGAGCAGTACTTC. Its protein is CSVEIGAIEQYF.